The T cell receptor (beta chain) described here comes from a study of Ad26.COV2.S vaccination and SARS-CoV-2 variants (dated by TCRdb to the early 2020s). A note on the overall study: Vaccine-arm donors came from COV1001, a multicentre, randomized, double-blind, placebo-controlled phase I-IIa trial of Ad26.COV2.S in healthy adults. The specificity and breadth of SARS-CoV-2-reactive T cell receptors after Ad26.COV2.S vaccination were assessed by TCRbeta repertoire sequencing. A total of 32 samples were included in the TCR-sequenced set, comprising 19 Ad26.COV2.S vaccine recipients, 5 placebo recipients and 8 SARS-CoV-2 convalescent individuals. Investigators remained blinded to trial group allocation during experiments and outcome assessment. Trial participants were randomized into five groups of five, in which low-dose or high-dose Ad26.COV2.S was given once or twice, or placebo was given on both occasions. Ad26.COV2.S was administered intramuscularly at 5 x 10^10 or 1 x 10^11 viral particles, either as a single shot or as two shots given 56 days apart.

The intended sense of this specimen's treatment or condition label: some 20 received Ad26.COV2.S at low or high dose, single or two shots; roughly five received placebo; per-sample allocation not given. For vaccine and placebo recipients, repertoires were sequenced using samples collected on day 63 after the first injection. Between 29 July and 7 August 2020, Cohort 1b enrolled about 27 adults aged 18-55 years at one site in Boston, USA. Ad26.COV2.S was a replication-incompetent adenovirus type 26 vector that expressed a prefusion-stabilized SARS-CoV-2 spike protein derived from the original Wuhan strain. From cysteine to phenylalanine, the CDR3 is 22 amino acids long. Only CDR3 DNA remains: 66 bases, in frame from the first base. What the research found in general, with its limitations: Non-spike TCR breadth was comparable between vaccine and placebo recipients, consistent with the vaccine containing only spike. The authors noted that total T cell responses may have been underestimated by the TCR breadth and depth analyses. The study was not powered to compare responses between vaccine doses or regimens. Spike-specific TCR breadth was higher in Ad26.COV2.S recipients than in placebo recipients (P = 0.0014). After vaccination, spike-specific CD8+ and CD4+ T cell responses were reported to show substantial breadth.

The immunoSEQ Assay was used to sequence TCRbeta CDR3 regions. After extraction, genomic DNA underwent amplification by bias-controlled multiplex PCR, followed by high-throughput sequencing. In the paper's pipeline: To quantify the absolute abundance of each unique TCRbeta CDR3 region, sequences were collapsed and filtered. T cell fraction was estimated by normalizing TCRbeta template counts to usable DNA, with usable DNA measured through amplification of reference genes found in all nucleated cells. Repertoire TCRs were annotated as SARS-CoV-2-specific by exact matching of V gene, CDR3 amino acid sequence and J gene to a known reactive TCR set. The reference SARS-CoV-2 TCR set came from MIRA and was filtered for enrichment in COVID-19-positive ImmuneCODE repertoires, removing public or cross-reactive TCRs. Using the MIRA antigens, annotated TCRs were further analysed by specific ORF or by position within an ORF. Breadth was defined as the number of annotated unique rearrangements divided by the total number of unique productive rearrangements, and depth was defined as the summed frequency of the annotated unique rearrangements. Two-sided Wilcoxon rank-sum tests were applied when comparing TCR breadth between groups. Not all clones reach the TCRdb copy of this immuneACCESS table, which keeps in-frame sequences only. Checked studies attribute under half of the gap to unresolved V genes and leave the rest unexplained. V and J calls and clone size are those listed in that table; D and trimming were worked out from the DNA. The sample table records hundreds of thousands of clones; 80% to 90% of these occur just once. The ten top clones hold 5% of the sample.

This clone came up once. Its antigen has not been determined. No quality values exist for individual bases; no much larger clone is one base distant. The V and J genes are TRBV12-2 and TRBJ2-6; the D call in the table, TRBD2, was not verified against the DNA. TRBV12-2 is assigned pseudogene status. The input for sequencing was peripheral blood, taken in a trial of Ad26.COV2.S vaccine versus placebo. This sequence was found in a person between 18 and 65 years old who received the Ad26.COV2.S COVID-19 vaccine or a placebo. CDR3 reads: CASRIAAAGRKVVVAGANVLTF. The nucleotides are TGTGCAAGTCGCATTGCCGCCGCGGGCCGAAAAGTAGTTGTGGCTGGGGCCAACGTCCTGACTTTC.